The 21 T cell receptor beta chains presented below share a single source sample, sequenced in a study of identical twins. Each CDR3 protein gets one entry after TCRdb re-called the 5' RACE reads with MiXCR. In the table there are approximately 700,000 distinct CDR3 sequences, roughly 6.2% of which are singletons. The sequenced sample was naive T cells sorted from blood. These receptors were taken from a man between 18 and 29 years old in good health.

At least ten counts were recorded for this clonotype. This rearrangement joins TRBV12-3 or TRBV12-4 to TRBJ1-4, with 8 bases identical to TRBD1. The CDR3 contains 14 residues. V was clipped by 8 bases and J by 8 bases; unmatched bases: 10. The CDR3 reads CASRKQGEGEKLFF. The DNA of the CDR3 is TGTGCCAGCCGGAAACAGGGGGAGGGCGAAAAACTGTTTTTT.

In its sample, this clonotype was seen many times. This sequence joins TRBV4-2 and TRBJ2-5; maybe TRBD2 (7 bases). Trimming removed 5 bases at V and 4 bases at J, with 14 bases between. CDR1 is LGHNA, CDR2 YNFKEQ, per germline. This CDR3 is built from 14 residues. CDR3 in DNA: TGTGCCAGCAGCAGGGGGGAGGGCGGAGAGACCCAGTACTTC. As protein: CASSRGEGGETQYF.

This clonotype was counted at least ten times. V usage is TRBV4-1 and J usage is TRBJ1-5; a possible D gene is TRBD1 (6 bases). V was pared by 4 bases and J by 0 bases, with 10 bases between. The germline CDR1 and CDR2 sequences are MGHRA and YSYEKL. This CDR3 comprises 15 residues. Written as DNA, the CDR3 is TGCGCCAGCAGCCCCCAGGGGTATAGCAATCAGCCCCAGCATTTT. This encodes CASSPQGYSNQPQHF.

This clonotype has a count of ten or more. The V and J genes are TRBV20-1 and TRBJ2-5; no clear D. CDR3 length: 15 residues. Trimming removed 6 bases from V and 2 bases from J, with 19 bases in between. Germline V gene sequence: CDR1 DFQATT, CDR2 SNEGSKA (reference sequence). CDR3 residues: CSASRPSGSQETQYF. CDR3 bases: TGCAGTGCCTCCCGCCCCTCAGGTTCACAAGAGACCCAGTACTTC.

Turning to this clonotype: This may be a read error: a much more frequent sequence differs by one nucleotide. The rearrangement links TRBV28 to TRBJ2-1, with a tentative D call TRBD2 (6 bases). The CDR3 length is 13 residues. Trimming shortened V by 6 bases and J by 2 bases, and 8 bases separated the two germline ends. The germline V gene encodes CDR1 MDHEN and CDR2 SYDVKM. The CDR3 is CASRRDPYNEQFF. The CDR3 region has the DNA TGTGCCAGCAGGCGGGACCCCTACAATGAGCAGTTCTTC.

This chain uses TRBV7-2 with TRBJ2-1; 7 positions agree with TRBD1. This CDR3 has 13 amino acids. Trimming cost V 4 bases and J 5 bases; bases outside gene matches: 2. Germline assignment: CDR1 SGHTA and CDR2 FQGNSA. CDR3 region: CASSYTGDNEQFF. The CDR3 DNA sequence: TGTGCCAGCAGCTACACAGGGGACAATGAGCAGTTCTTC.

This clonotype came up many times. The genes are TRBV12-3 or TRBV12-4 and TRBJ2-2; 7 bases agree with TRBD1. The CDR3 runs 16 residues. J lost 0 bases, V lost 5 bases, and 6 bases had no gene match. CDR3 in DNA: TGTGCCAGCAGTCCCCGGACAGGAACGAACACCGGGGAGCTGTTTTTT. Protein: CASSPRTGTNTGELFF.

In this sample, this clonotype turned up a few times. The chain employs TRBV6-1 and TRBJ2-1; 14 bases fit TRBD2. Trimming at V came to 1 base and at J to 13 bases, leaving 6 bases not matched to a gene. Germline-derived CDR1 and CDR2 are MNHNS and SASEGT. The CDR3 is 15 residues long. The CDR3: CASSEDWGLAGEQFF. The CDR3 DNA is TGTGCCAGCAGTGAAGATTGGGGACTAGCGGGAGAACAGTTCTTC.

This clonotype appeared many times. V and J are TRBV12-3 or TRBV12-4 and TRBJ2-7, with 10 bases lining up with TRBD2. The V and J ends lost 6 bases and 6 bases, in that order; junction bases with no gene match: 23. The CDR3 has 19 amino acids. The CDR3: CASSPTSTGTSGKLGEQYF. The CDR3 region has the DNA TGTGCCAGCAGCCCAACCAGCACAGGAACTAGCGGGAAGCTTGGCGAGCAGTACTTC.

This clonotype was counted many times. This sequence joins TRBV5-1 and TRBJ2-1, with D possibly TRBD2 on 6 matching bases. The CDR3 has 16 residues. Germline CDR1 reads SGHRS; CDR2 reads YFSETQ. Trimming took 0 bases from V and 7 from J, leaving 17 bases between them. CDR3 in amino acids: CASSLESSGLGNEQFF. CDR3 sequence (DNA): TGCGCCAGCAGCTTGGAGTCGAGCGGGCTCGGGAATGAGCAGTTCTTC.

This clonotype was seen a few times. The CDR3 nucleotides read TGTGCCAGCTCTACAGGGACGGCCTCCTACGAGCAGTACGTC. Translation: CASSTGTASYEQYV. The gene calls are TRBV2 and TRBJ2-7, with a tentative D call TRBD1 (6 bases). Germline V gives CDR1 SNHLY, CDR2 FYNNEI. Trimming removed 8 bases from V and 0 bases from J, with 14 bases in between. The CDR3 runs to 14 residues.

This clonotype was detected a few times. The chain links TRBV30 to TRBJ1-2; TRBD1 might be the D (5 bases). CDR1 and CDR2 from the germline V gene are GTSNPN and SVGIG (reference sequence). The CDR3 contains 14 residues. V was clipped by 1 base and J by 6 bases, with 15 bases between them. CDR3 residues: CAWSGQGTLNGYTF. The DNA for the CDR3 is TGTGCCTGGAGTGGGCAGGGAACGTTGAATGGCTACACCTTC.

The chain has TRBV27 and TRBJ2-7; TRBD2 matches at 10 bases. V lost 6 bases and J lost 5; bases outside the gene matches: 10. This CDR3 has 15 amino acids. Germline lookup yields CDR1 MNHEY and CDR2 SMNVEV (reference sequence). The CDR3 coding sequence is TGTGCCAGCAGACCCTTGGGACTAGCGTCCCACGAGCAGTACGTC. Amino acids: CASRPLGLASHEQYV.

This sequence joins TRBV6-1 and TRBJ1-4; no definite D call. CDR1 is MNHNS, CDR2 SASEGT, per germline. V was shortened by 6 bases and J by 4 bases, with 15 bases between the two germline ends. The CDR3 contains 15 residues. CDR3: CASRSPRGVNEKLFF. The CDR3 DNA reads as TGTGCCAGCAGATCGCCGCGGGGTGTTAATGAAAAACTGTTTTTT.

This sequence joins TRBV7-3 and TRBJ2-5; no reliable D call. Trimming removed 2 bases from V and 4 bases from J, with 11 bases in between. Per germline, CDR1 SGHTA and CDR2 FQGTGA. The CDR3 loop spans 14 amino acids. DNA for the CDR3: TGTGCCAGCAGCTTAGCGGCTGTCGGAGAGACCCAGTACTTC. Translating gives CASSLAAVGETQYF.

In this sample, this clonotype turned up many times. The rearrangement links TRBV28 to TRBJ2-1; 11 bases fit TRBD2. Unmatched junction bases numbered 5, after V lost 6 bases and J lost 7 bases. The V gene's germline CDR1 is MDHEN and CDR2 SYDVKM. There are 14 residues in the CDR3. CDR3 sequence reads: CASRLSGGENEQFF. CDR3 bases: TGTGCCAGCAGGCTTAGCGGGGGGGAAAATGAGCAGTTCTTC. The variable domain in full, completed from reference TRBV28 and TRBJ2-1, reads DVKVTQSSRYLVKRTGEKVFLECVQDMDHENMFWYRQDPGLGLRLIYFSYDVKMKEKGDIPEGYSVSREKKERFSLILESASTNQTSMYLCASRLSGGENEQFFGPGTRLTVL.

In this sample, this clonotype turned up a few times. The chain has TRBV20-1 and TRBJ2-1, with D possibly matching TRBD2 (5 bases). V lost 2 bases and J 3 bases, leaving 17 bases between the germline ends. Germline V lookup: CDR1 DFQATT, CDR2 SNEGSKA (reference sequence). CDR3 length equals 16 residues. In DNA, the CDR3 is TGCAGTGCTAGAAAGGGAGTATTTTGGGACTACAATGAGCAGTTCTTC. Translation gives CSARKGVFWDYNEQFF.

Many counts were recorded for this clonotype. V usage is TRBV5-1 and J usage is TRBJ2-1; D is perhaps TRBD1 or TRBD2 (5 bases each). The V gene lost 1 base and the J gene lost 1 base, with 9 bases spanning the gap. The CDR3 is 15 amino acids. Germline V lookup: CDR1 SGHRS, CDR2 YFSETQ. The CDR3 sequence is CASSLSGPSYNEQFF. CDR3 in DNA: TGCGCCAGCAGCTTGTCGGGACCTTCCTACAATGAGCAGTTCTTC.

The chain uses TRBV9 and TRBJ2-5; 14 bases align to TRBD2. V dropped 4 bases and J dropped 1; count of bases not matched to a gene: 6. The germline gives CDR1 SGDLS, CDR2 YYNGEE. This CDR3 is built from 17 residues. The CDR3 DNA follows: TGTGCCAGCAGCCGAGGGACTAGCGGGGGAACCCAAGAGACCCAGTACTTC. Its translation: CASSRGTSGGTQETQYF.

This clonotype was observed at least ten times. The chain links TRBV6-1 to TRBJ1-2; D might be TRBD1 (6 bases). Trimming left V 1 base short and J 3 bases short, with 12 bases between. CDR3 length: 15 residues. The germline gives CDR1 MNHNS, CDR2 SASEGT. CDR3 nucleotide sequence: TGTGCCAGCAGTGAAGGACAGGCCACCTACTATGGCTACACCTTC. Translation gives CASSEGQATYYGYTF.

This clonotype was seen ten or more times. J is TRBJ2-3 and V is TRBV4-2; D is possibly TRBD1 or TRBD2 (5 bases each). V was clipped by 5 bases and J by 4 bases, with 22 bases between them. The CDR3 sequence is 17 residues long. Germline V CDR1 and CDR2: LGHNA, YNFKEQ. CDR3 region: CASSKNRGTSPADTQYF. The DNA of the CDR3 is TGTGCCAGCAGCAAGAATCGAGGGACCTCCCCCGCAGATACGCAGTATTTT.